Only a few counts were recorded for the clone carrying this T cell receptor beta chain. Its antigen is unknown. This CDR3 comprises 15 residues. Germline values: CDR1 SGHAT, CDR2 FQNNGV. V gave up 0 bases and J gave up 5 bases, with 11 bases separating them. The sample originates from a study of CD8 T cells in ankylosing spondylitis. Study-level results: Earlier literature documents some of the motif variants in reactive arthritis synovial fluid and blood.

Quantitative molecular-barcoded 5'-RACE generated the TCR beta libraries. TCRdb redid the calling of the 5' RACE reads with MiXCR, one entry per CDR3 protein. The data contain 250,000 or so distinct CDR3 sequences, over 15% of them singletons. This sequence joins TRBV11-2 and TRBJ2-1, with D possibly TRBD1 on 6 matching bases. This TCR derives from a male donor with ankylosing spondylitis or in good health (not recorded which). The sequencing sample was made of blood, either unsorted or a sorted T cell fraction (not recorded which). CDR3 residues: CASSLEGAGDNEQFF. The CDR3 coding sequence is TGTGCCAGCAGCTTAGAGGGGGCCGGGGACAATGAGCAGTTCTTC. The whole variable domain, filled in from reference TRBV11-2 and TRBJ2-1, reads EAGVAQSPRYKIIEKRQSVAFWCNPISGHATLYWYQQILGQGPKLLIQFQNNGVVDDSQLPKDRFSAERLKGVDSTLKIQPAKLEDSAVYLCASSLEGAGDNEQFFGPGTRLTVL.